This T cell receptor beta chain derives from a study of STAT5B mutations in CD4+ large granular lymphocyte leukemia (dated by TCRdb to about 2022). A note on the overall study: Among the healthy controls, the CDR3 'QG' motif was associated with a particular HLA allele. The study compared the TCRbeta repertoires of patients with CD4+ T-cell large granular lymphocyte leukemia against the TCRbeta repertoires of healthy blood donors. Flow cytometry performed on FACSCanto II or FACSVerse showed that the purified fractions had more than 95% purity among lymphocytes.

Comment on this clone: Its antigen remains undetermined. No base qualities exist here, and no much larger clone lies one base off it.

The immunoSEQ assay at survey resolution was used to sequence TCRbeta rearrangements from genomic DNA. The paper's processing steps were these. In the TCR sequencing data, the lowest productive clonotype frequency that could be detected was 2.59 x 10-5. Analyses included only productive TCRbeta rearrangements, meaning complete and in-frame sequences. Clonality for each sample was calculated as Simpson clonality in the immunoSEQ Analyzer version 3.0. Clones were categorized by frequency as very rare, small, medium, large (1-20%) or hyperexpanded (>20%). Generation probabilities were estimated with OLGA 1.2.3, V-gene circos plots were made with VDJtools, specificities were searched in VDJdb, and CDR3 motifs were identified with GLIPH. Held by TCRdb, this immuneACCESS table contains in-frame sequences only and omits some clones. Under half of the omission traces to an unresolved V gene where checked; the cause of the rest is unknown. V and J calls and clone size follow that table, whereas D and trimming were derived from the DNA. In this sample the table shows 15,000 to 20,000 clones, around 85% of which occur a single time. The ten largest make up under 15% of the sample.

Healthy controls were roughly 40 blood donors whose buffy coats came from the Finnish Red Cross blood service. All TCR-sequenced material derived from peripheral blood: patient blood samples and healthy donor buffy coats. Ficoll-Hypaque gradient centrifugation was used to isolate peripheral blood mononuclear cells. CD4+ cells were purified magnetically from the buffy coats of healthy controls. Genomic DNA was extracted with the Gentra Puregene Cell and Tissue kit and quantified on a Qubit 2.0 fluorometer. Paper-wide results and their limitations: Greater clonality appeared to be present in CD4-sorted patient repertoires than in healthy CD4+ repertoires, and the difference was retained after the putative leukemic clones were removed. The data were not HLA-matched, and the higher clonality in CD4+ T-LGLL than in CD8+ T-LGLL could be due to the relatively small sample size. The main leukemic clonotypes were found to be private to each patient, although around a quarter of the main leukemic clonotypes were detected at low frequency in the non-leukemic repertoires of other patients.

The sample comprised CD4+ T cells from blood buffy coats. This sequence originates from a human donor in good health.

The DNA sequence reads TGTGCCAGCTCACCGGGACAGGGCGGAGGCTACACCTTC. The encoded protein is CASSPGQGGGYTF. The receptor chain draws on TRBV18 and TRBJ1-2; 9 central nucleotides agree with TRBD1. The germline V gene provides CDR1 KGHSH and CDR2 LQKENI. Ends trimmed: V by 3 bases, J by 8 bases; bases unmatched to a gene: 4. Including cysteine and phenylalanine, the CDR3 has 13 amino acids. Only the CDR3 portion is preserved as DNA: 39 bases, with reading frame beginning at the first base.